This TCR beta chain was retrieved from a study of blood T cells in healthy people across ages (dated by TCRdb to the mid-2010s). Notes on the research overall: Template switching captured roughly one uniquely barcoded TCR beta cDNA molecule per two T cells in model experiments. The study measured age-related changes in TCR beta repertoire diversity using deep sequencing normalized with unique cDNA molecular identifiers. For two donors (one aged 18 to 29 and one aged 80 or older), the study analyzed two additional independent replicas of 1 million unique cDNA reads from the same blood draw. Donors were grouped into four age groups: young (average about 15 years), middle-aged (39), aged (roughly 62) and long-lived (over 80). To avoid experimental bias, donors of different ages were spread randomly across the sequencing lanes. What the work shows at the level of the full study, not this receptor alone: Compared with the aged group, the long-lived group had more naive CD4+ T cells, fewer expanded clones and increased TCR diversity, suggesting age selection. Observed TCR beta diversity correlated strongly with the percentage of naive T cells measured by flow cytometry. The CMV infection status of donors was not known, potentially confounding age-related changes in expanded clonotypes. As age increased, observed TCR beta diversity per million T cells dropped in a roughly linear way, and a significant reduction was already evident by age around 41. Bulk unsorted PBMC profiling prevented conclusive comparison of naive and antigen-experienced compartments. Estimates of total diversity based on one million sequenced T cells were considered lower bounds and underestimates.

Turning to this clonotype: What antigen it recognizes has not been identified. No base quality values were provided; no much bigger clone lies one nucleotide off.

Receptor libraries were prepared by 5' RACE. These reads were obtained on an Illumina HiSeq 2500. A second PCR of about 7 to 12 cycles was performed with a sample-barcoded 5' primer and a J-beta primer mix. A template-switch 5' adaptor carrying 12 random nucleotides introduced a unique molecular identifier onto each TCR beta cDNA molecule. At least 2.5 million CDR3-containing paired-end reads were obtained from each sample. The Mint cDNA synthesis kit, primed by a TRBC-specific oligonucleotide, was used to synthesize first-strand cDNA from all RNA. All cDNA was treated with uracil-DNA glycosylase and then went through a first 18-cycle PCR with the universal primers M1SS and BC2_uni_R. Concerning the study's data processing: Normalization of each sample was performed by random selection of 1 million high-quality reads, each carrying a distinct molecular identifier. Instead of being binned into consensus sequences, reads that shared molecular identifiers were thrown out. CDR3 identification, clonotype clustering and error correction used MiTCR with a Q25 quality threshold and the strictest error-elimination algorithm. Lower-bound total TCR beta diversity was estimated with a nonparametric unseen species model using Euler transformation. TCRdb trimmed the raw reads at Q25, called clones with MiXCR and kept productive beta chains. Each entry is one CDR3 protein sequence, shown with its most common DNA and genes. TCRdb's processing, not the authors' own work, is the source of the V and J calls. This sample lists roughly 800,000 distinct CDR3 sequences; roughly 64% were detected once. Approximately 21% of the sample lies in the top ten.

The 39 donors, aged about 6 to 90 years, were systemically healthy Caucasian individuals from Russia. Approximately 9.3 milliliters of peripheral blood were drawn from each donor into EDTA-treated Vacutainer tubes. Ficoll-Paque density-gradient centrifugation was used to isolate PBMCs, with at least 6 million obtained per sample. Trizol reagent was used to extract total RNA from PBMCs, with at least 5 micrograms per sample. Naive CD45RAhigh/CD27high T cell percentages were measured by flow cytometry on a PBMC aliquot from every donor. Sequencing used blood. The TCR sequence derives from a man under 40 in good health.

The bases are TGTGCCAGCAGTTCAGAGCGGGAGGATCCAACCGGGGAGCTGTTTTTT. Its translation is CASSSEREDPTGELFF. The chain employs TRBV28 and TRBJ2-2, with 9 junctional bases fitting TRBD2. V loses 4 bases at its end and J loses 5 bases; junction bases beyond the gene matches: 8. CDR1 and CDR2 are read off the germline V gene as MDHEN and SYDVKM. Including cysteine and phenylalanine, the CDR3 has 16 amino acids. Only the CDR3 part of the read is kept: 48 bases, read in frame from the first base.